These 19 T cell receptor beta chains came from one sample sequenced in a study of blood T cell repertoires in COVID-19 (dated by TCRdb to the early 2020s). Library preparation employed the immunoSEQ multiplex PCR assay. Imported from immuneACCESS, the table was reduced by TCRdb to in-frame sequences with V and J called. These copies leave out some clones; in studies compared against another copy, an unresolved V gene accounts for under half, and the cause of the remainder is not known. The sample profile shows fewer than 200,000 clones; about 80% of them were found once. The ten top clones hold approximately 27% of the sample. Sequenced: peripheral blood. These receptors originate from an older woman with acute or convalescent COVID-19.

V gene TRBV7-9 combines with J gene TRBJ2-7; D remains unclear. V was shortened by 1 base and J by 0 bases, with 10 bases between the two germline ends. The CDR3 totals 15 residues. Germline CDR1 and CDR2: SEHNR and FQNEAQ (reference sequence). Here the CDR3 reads CASSLGRASSYEQYF. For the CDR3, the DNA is TGTGCCAGCAGCTTAGGTAGAGCTAGCTCCTACGAGCAGTACTTC.

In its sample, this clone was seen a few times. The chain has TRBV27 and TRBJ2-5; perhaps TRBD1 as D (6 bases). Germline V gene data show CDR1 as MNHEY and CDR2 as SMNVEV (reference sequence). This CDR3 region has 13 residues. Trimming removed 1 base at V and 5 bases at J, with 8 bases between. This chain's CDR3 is CASSLYRGETQYF. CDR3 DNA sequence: TGTGCCAGCAGTTTATATAGGGGGGAGACCCAGTACTTC.

CDR3 nucleotides: TGTGCCAGCAGCTTAGTATACGGCGAGACGGGTTCACCCCTCCACTTT. Translation: CASSLVYGETGSPLHF. The rearrangement links TRBV7-8 to TRBJ1-6; D call uncertain. CDR3 length equals 16 residues. From germline, CDR1 is SGHVS and CDR2 FQNEAQ. Trimming pared 1 base from V and 9 bases from J, leaving 16 bases between.

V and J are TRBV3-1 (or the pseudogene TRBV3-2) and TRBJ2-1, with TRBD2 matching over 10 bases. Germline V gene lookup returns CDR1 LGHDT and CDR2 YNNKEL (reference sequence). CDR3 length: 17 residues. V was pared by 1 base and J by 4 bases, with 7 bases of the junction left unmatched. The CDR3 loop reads CASSQVTGTSAYNEQFF. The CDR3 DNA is TGTGCCAGCAGCCAAGTTACCGGGACTAGCGCTTACAATGAGCAGTTCTTC.

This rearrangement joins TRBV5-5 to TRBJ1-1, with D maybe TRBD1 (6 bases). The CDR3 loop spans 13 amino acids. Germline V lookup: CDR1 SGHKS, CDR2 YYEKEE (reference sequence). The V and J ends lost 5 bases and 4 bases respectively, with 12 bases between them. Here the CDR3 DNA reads TGTGCCAGCAGAAAAACAGGGAGCACTGAAGCTTTCTTT. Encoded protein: CASRKTGSTEAFF.

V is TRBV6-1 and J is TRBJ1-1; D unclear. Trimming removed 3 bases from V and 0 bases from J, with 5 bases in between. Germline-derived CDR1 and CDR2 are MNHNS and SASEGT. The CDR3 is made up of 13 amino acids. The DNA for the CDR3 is TGTGCCAGCAGTGACCAGGTGAACACTGAAGCTTTCTTT. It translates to CASSDQVNTEAFF.

The CDR3 nucleotides are TGCGCCAGCAGCTTGGTACAGGGGGAAAACACCATATATTTT. Amino acids: CASSLVQGENTIYF. V usage is TRBV5-1 and J usage is TRBJ1-3; TRBD1 matches 8 bases. CDR3 size: 14 residues. V was clipped by 0 bases and J by 6 bases; unmatched bases: 2. The germline CDR1 and CDR2 sequences are SGHRS and YFSETQ.

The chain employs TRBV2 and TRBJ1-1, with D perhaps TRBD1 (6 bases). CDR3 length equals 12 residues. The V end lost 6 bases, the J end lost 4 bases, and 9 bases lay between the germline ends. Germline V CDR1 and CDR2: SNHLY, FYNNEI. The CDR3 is CASRRGSTEAFF. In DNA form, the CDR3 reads TGTGCCAGCAGGAGGGGGAGCACTGAAGCTTTCTTT.

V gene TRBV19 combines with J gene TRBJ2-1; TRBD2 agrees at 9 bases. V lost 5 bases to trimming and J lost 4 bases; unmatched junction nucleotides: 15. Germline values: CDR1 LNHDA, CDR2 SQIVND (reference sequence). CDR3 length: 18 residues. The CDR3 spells CASSGGGRGLRFYNEQFF. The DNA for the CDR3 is TGTGCCAGTAGTGGGGGCGGGAGGGGCCTCCGATTTTACAATGAGCAGTTCTTC.

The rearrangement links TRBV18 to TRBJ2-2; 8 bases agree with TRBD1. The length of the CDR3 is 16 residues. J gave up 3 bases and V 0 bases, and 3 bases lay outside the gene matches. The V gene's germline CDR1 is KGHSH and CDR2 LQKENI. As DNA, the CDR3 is TGTGCCAGCTCACCACCGGGGACAGGATACACCGGGGAGCTGTTTTTT. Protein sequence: CASSPPGTGYTGELFF.

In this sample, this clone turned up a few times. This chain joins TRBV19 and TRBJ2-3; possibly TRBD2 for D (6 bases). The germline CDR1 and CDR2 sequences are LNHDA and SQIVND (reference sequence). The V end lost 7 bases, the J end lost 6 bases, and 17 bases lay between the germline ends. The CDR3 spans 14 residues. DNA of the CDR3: TGTGCCAGTAAGGAATGGCGGGATGGCGATACGCAGTATTTT. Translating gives CASKEWRDGDTQYF. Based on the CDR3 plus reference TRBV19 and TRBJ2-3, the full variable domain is DGGITQSPKYLFRKEGQNVTLSCEQNLNHDAMYWYRQDPGQGLRLIYYSQIVNDFQKGDIAEGYSVSREKKESFPLTVTSAQKNPTAFYLCASKEWRDGDTQYFGPGTRLTVL.

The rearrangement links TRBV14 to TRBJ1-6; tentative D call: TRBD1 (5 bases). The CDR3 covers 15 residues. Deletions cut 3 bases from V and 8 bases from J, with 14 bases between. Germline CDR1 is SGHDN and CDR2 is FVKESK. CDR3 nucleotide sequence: TGTGCCAGCAGCCACCGTCAGGGTTGGGATTCACCCCTCCACTTT. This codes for CASSHRQGWDSPLHF.

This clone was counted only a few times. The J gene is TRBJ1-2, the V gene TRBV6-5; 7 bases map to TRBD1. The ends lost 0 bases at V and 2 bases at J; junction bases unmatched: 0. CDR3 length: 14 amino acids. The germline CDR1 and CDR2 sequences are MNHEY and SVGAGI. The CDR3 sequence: CASSYSTGNYGYTF. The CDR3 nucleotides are TGTGCCAGCAGTTACTCGACAGGGAACTATGGCTACACCTTC.

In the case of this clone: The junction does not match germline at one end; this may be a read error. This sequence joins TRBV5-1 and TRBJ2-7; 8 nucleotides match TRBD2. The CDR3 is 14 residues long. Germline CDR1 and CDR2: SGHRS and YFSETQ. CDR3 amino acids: CASSVAGFSNEQYF. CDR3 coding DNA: TGCGCCAGCAGCGTAGCGGGGTTCTCCAACGAGCAGTACTTC.

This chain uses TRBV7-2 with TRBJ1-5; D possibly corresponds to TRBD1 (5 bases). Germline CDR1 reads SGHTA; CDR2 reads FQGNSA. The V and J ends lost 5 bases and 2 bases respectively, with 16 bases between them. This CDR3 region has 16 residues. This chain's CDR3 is CASSPSSGGGNQPQHF. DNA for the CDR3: TGTGCCAGCAGCCCTAGCTCCGGGGGAGGCAATCAGCCCCAGCATTTT.

The CDR3 region has the DNA TGTGCCAGCAGAGTCAGAGCAGGTAGCACTGAAGCTTTCTTT. Translated, it gives CASRVRAGSTEAFF. The rearrangement joins TRBV7-3 to TRBJ1-1; D is undetermined. Germline V gene data show CDR1 as SGHTA and CDR2 as FQGTGA. The CDR3 sequence is 14 residues long. Trimming pared 6 bases from V and 4 bases from J, leaving 15 bases between.

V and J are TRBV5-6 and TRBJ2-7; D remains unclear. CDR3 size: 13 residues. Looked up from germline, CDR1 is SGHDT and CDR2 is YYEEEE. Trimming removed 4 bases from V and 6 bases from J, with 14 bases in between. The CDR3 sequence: CASSVALKSEQYF. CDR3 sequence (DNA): TGTGCCAGCAGCGTCGCCCTAAAATCCGAGCAGTACTTC.

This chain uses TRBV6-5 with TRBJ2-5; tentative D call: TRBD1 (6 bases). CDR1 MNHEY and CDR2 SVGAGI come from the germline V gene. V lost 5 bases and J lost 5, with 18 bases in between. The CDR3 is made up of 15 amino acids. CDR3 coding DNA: TGTGCCAGCAGTAGGATAACTACAGGGCGGGAGACCCAGTACTTC. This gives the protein CASSRITTGRETQYF.

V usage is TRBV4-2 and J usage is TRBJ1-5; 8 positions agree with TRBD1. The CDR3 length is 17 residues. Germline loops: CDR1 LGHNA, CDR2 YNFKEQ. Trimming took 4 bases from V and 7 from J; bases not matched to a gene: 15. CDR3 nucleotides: TGTGCCAGCAGCCCCAGGCGCGAGCAGGGGGCGGGACAGCCCCAGCATTTT. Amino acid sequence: CASSPRREQGAGQPQHF.